Listed below are T cell receptor beta chains from one sample, sequenced in a study of shared clonotypes between healthy human individuals. Libraries were prepared by immunoSEQ multiplex PCR; TCRdb keeps only in-frame clonotypes and omits some of them. This sample carries over 95,000 clones, approximately 70% of them seen once, and the ten largest clones take about 22%. The sequenced material came from memory CD8+ T cells sorted from blood. These receptor sequences come from a woman aged 25-40 years in good health. Each CDR3 is given with its conserved first and last residue. A D gene is named only where the DNA matches it firmly. Expanded clones are given a class, and other clones once, few, many or no size at all.

d_call j_call v_call clone_size cdr3_nt cdr3_aa
TRBD2 TRBJ2-3 TRBV6-4 . TGTGCCAGCGCCCAAACTAGCGTCACAGATACGCAGTATTTT CASAQTSVTDTQYF
. TRBJ2-7 TRBV29-1 . TGCAGCGCCGTACAGGGCTCCTACGAGCAGTACTTC CSAVQGSYEQYF
. TRBJ1-1 TRBV1 once TGCACCAGCAGCCAAGATAGGGCAGGGGCTAACACTGAAGCTTTCTTT CTSSQDRAGANTEAFF
TRBD1 TRBJ2-7 TRBV15 . TGTGCCACCAGCAGAACCAAGTTCGCCGGGACAGCGATCTACGAGCAGTACTTC CATSRTKFAGTAIYEQYF
. TRBJ2-7 TRBV6-1 . TGTGCCAGCAGTGTCCACAGGATCTACGAGCAGTACTTC CASSVHRIYEQYF
. TRBJ1-5 TRBV7-6 . TGTGCCAGCAGCTTAGAGGGAAGCGCGCCCCAGCATTTT CASSLEGSAPQHF
TRBD1 TRBJ1-1 TRBV2 many TGTGCCAGCAGGGAAGAGACAGGGGGATTAACTGAAGCTTTCTTT CASREETGGLTEAFF
. TRBJ2-7 TRBV28 . TGTGCCAGTTCCAACTTACGGGACAATCTCTACGAGCAGTACTTC CASSNLRDNLYEQYF
TRBD2 TRBJ2-7 TRBV4-2 . TGTGCCAGCAGCCAAGATGCAGCGGGAGGTGGCTACGAGCAGTACTTC CASSQDAAGGGYEQYF
. TRBJ2-7 TRBV20-1 . TGCAGTGCTAGAGTCTTCGAGCAGTACTTC CSARVFEQYF
. TRBJ2-7 TRBV6-5 . TGTGCCAGCACGCGAGGGAACGAGCAGTACTTC CASTRGNEQYF
. TRBJ2-5 TRBV7-6 . TGTGCCAGCAGCTTAGTACCCCCCGCGGGGACCCAGTACTTC CASSLVPPAGTQYF
. TRBJ1-5 TRBV4-1 . TGCGCCAGCAGCCCCCGTCCCCATCGGGTCTATAGCAATCAGCCCCAGCATTTT CASSPRPHRVYSNQPQHF
. TRBJ2-1 TRBV5-6 . TGTGCCAGCAGCTTTGTGGGGGAAAATTGGGACAATGAGCAGTTCTTC CASSFVGENWDNEQFF
TRBD2 TRBJ2-1 TRBV11-3 once TGTGCCAGCAGCTCCGGGACTAGTGATAGCAATGAGCAGTTCTTC CASSSGTSDSNEQFF
. TRBJ1-1 TRBV11-2 . TGTGCCAGCAGCTTAGACGCCAGATCGAACACTGAAGCTTTCTTT CASSLDARSNTEAFF
. TRBJ2-1 TRBV27 once TGTGCCAGCAGTTTACGTTCAGATGAGCAGTTCTTC CASSLRSDEQFF
. TRBJ1-2 TRBV4-1 many TGCGCCAGCAGCCAAGGGAGGGAGGTTGATGGCTACACCTTC CASSQGREVDGYTF
. TRBJ2-3 TRBV6-1 . TGTGCCAGCAGTGAATTGGCAGGGATGGAAGATACGCAGTATTTT CASSELAGMEDTQYF
TRBD1 TRBJ1-6 TRBV30 . TGTGCCTGGAGTTGGACAGGGGAAGCACCCCTCCACTTT CAWSWTGEAPLHF
. TRBJ2-1 TRBV5-4 few TGTGCCAGCAGCACCCCCAATGAGCAGTTCTTC CASSTPNEQFF
. TRBJ2-7 TRBV4-2 few TGTGCCAGCAGCCTAGAATCGGGGAGTCAGGAGCAGTACTTC CASSLESGSQEQYF
. TRBJ1-5 TRBV2 . TGTGCCAGCAGGCTTGCGGGGGGAGGCAATCAGCCCCAGCATTTT CASRLAGGGNQPQHF
. TRBJ2-1 TRBV6-5 few TGTGCCAGCAGGTACCGGGACTCCAACAATGAGCAGTTCTTC CASRYRDSNNEQFF
. TRBJ2-7 TRBV13 . TGTGCCAGCAGCTTTTCCGGGACGTCCTACGAGCAGTACTTC CASSFSGTSYEQYF
. TRBJ2-4 TRBV7-6 few TGTGCCAGCAGCGGGTCGGGGGAGGTAAACATTCAGTACTTC CASSGSGEVNIQYF
. TRBJ1-1 TRBV10-3 . TGTGCCATCAGTGAGCGACGGTTGAACACTGAAGCTTTCTTT CAISERRLNTEAFF
TRBD1 TRBJ1-2 TRBV5-1 . TGCGCCAGCAGCTTGTTGCCCCCGGGACAGCAAAACTATGGCTACACCTTC CASSLLPPGQQNYGYTF
TRBD1 TRBJ1-2 TRBV9 . TGTGCCAGCAGCCCTACCGGGACAGGGTCTTTCGGCTACACCTTC CASSPTGTGSFGYTF
TRBD2 TRBJ2-1 TRBV28 once TGTGCCAGCAGTTTAGCGGGAGTAAGGTACAATGAGCAGTTCTTC CASSLAGVRYNEQFF
TRBD2 TRBJ2-7 TRBV7-9 . TGTGCCAGCAGCCAGACTAGCGGGAACTACGAGCAGTACTTC CASSQTSGNYEQYF